This T cell receptor beta chain was identified during a study of CD8+ T cells in alopecia areata. About the study: The drug, oral tofacitinib, was given to treated patients at 5 to 10 mg twice daily. Overall study findings and caveats: Lesional tissue from the scalp (especially in alopecia totalis/universalis) showed higher clonality than normal scalp. Possibly as an HLA-related effect, TCR sharing across patients appeared less clear than in mice.

Trimming cost V 8 bases and J 1 base, with 10 bases left between them. Germline values: CDR1 SEHNR, CDR2 FQNEAQ (reference sequence). This CDR3 comprises 13 residues. Individuals with alopecia areata gave both lesional scalp punch biopsies and peripheral blood for collection. Turning to this clone: Its antigen is currently unknown.

Isolated RNA was reverse transcribed into cDNA used as the sequencing template. Profiling relied on immunoSEQ multiplex PCR, and the TCRdb table lists in-frame clones only, not all of them. The sample has around 140,000 clones; about nine tenths are singletons. Specimen: CD8+ T cells sorted from blood, collected at week 0. The chain joins TRBV7-9 to TRBJ2-3; either TRBD1 or TRBD2 may fit D (5 bases each). The receptor was isolated from a human donor with alopecia areata. This CDR3 is CASRDGGTDTQYF. CDR3 DNA: TGTGCCAGCCGGGACGGAGGCACAGATACGCAGTATTTT.